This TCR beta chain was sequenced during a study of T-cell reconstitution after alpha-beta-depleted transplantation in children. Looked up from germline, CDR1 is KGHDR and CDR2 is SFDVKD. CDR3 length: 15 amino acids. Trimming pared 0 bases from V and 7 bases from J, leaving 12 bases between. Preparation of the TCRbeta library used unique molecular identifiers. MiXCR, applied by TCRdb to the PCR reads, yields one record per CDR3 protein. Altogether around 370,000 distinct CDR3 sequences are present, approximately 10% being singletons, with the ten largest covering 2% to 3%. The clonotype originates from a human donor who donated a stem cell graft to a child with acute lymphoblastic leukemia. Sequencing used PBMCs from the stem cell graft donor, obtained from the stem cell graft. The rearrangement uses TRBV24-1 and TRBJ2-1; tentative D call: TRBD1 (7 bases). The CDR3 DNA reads TGTGCCACCAGTGATTTGGCAGGGGGGAAGAATGAGCAGTTCTTC. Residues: CATSDLAGGKNEQFF.